This T cell receptor beta chain was found in a study of blood T cell repertoires in COVID-19. Study summary: Sites in the United States, Italy and Spain provided acute and convalescent COVID-19 samples. T cells, B-cell-depleted T cells, or PBMCs supplied cDNA or gDNA.

Trimming took 6 bases from V and 3 from J; bases not matched to a gene: 2. CDR3 length equals 13 residues. CDR1 KGHSH and CDR2 LQKENI come from the germline V gene. Study processing details: It was from reference gene primer amplification that nucleated cell counts were estimated. The data were produced by immunoSEQ multiplex PCR, yet TCRdb's version contains in-frame clones alone and is incomplete. That table gives V, J and clone size, and the DNA gave D and trimming. The sample has 150,000 to 200,000 clones; 85% to 90% are singletons. The sequenced material came from peripheral blood. This clonotype was sampled from a man aged 35 to 55 with active or convalescent COVID-19. V gene TRBV18 combines with J gene TRBJ1-1, with 9 bases matching TRBD1. CDR3 residues: CASSRDRDTEAFF. The CDR3 region has the DNA TGTGCCAGCTCTCGGGACAGGGACACTGAAGCTTTCTTT.